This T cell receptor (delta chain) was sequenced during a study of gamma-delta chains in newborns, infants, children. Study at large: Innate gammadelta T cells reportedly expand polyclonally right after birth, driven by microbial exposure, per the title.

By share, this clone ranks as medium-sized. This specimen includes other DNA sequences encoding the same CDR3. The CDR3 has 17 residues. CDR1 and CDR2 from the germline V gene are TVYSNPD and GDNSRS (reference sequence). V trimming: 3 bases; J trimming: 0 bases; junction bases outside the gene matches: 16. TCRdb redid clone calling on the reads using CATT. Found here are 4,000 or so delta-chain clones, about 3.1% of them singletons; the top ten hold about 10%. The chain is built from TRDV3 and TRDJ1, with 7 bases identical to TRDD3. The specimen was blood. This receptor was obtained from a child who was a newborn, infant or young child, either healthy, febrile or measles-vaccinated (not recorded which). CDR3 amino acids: CAFALRWGLQYTDKLIF. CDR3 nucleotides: TGTGCCTTCGCCTTACGCTGGGGGTTACAATACACCGATAAACTCATCTTT.